These T cell receptor beta chains were read from a single sample in a study of response to subunit inactivated influenza vaccine. TCRdb re-derived calls from the RT-PCR reads in MiXCR, one entry per CDR3 protein. The data hold about 700,000 distinct CDR3 sequences, with approximately 14% observed a single time. Sequences were derived from PBMCs from blood, sampled roughly 2 weeks before vaccination. The receptors were sampled from a man in his fifties or sixties who received an inactivated influenza vaccine. Both conserved end residues are part of each CDR3. A D gene is named only where the DNA matches it firmly. Where a row states a size, it is once, few, many or the class of an expanded clone; other rows omit it.

CDR3: CASTGVSGNQPQHF; DNA: TGTGCCTCCACTGGGGTGTCCGGCAATCAGCCCCAGCATTTT; J: TRBJ1-5; D: NA; size: few; V: TRBV12-3/TRBV12-4
CDR3: CASQISGANVLTF; DNA: TGTGCCAGCCAGATCTCTGGGGCCAACGTCCTGACTTTC; J: TRBJ2-6; D: NA; size: few; V: TRBV6-1
CDR3: CSASHRGSEAFF; DNA: TGCAGTGCTAGTCATAGGGGCTCTGAAGCTTTCTTT; J: TRBJ1-1; D: NA; size: NA; V: TRBV20-1
CDR3: CAITGQQNTEAFF; DNA: TGTGCCATCACCGGACAACAGAACACTGAAGCTTTCTTT; J: TRBJ1-1; D: NA; size: NA; V: TRBV10-3
CDR3: CASSLRSGGQETQYF; DNA: TGCGCCAGCAGCTTGAGGAGCGGGGGGCAAGAGACCCAGTACTTC; J: TRBJ2-5; D: TRBD2; size: NA; V: TRBV5-1
CDR3: CSVDRRSQNEQFF; DNA: TGCAGCGTTGACCGACGTAGTCAGAATGAGCAGTTCTTC; J: TRBJ2-1; D: NA; size: many; V: TRBV29-1
CDR3: CASSPGGSMNTEAFF; DNA: TGTGCCAGCAGCCCCGGGGGCAGCATGAACACTGAAGCTTTCTTT; J: TRBJ1-1; D: NA; size: few; V: TRBV9
CDR3: CASSLVGGKYNEQFF; DNA: TGTGCCAGCAGCTTAGTTGGCGGGAAATACAATGAGCAGTTCTTC; J: TRBJ2-1; D: NA; size: NA; V: TRBV7-8
CDR3: CASSLSGAQTGELFF; DNA: TGTGCCAGCAGTTTATCGGGGGCGCAGACCGGGGAGCTGTTTTTT; J: TRBJ2-2; D: NA; size: few; V: TRBV27
CDR3: CASSMSAVLSNQPQHF; DNA: TGTGCCAGTAGTATGTCGGCAGTTTTAAGCAATCAGCCCCAGCATTTT; J: TRBJ1-5; D: NA; size: few; V: TRBV19
CDR3: CASQAVGEQYF; DNA: TGTGCCAGCCAAGCTGTCGGCGAGCAGTACTTC; J: TRBJ2-7; D: NA; size: few; V: TRBV6-2/TRBV6-3
CDR3: CATSARGGGEAFF; DNA: TGTGCCACCAGCGCCAGGGGAGGGGGTGAAGCTTTCTTT; J: TRBJ1-1; D: NA; size: NA; V: TRBV15
CDR3: CASSIQRRETQYF; DNA: TGTGCCAGCAGCATACAGAGGAGGGAGACCCAGTACTTC; J: TRBJ2-5; D: NA; size: NA; V: TRBV5-6
CDR3: CSARGWRGGSSYEQYF; DNA: TGCAGTGCTAGAGGTTGGAGGGGCGGTAGCTCCTACGAGCAGTACTTC; J: TRBJ2-7; D: NA; size: NA; V: TRBV20-1
CDR3: CASSQGRGQETQYF; DNA: TGTGCCAGCAGCCAAGGGCGAGGACAAGAGACCCAGTACTTC; J: TRBJ2-5; D: NA; size: few; V: TRBV3-1
CDR3: CASSLTGGDETQYF; DNA: TGTGCCAGCAGTTTAACCGGGGGCGACGAGACCCAGTACTTC; J: TRBJ2-5; D: NA; size: NA; V: TRBV12-3/TRBV12-4
CDR3: CAISPSGQTNTEAFF; DNA: TGTGCCATCAGCCCTTCCGGGCAGACGAACACTGAAGCTTTCTTT; J: TRBJ1-1; D: NA; size: NA; V: TRBV10-3
CDR3: CSASLRLATTNEQFF; DNA: TGCAGCGCGTCGCTACGACTAGCGACGACTAATGAGCAGTTCTTC; J: TRBJ2-1; D: TRBD2; size: NA; V: TRBV29-1
CDR3: CASSLAGQVYEQYF; DNA: TGTGCCAGCAGTTTAGCCGGACAGGTCTACGAGCAGTACTTC; J: TRBJ2-7; D: TRBD1; size: many; V: TRBV12-3/TRBV12-4
CDR3: CASSPPGRANEQFF; DNA: TGTGCCAGCTCACCACCCGGCAGGGCCAATGAGCAGTTCTTC; J: TRBJ2-1; D: NA; size: few; V: TRBV18
CDR3: CASSERWVGGLETQYF; DNA: TGTGCCAGCAGCGAACGCTGGGTAGGAGGTTTAGAGACCCAGTACTTC; J: TRBJ2-5; D: NA; size: few; V: TRBV7-9
CDR3: CSARDPSGVQNIQYF; DNA: TGCAGTGCTAGAGATCCTAGCGGGGTCCAAAACATTCAGTACTTC; J: TRBJ2-4; D: TRBD2; size: NA; V: TRBV20-1
CDR3: CSARVSRRETNEQFF; DNA: TGCAGTGCTAGAGTGAGTCGAAGGGAGACGAATGAGCAGTTCTTC; J: TRBJ2-1; D: NA; size: few; V: TRBV20-1
CDR3: CASKPGPGHYGYTF; DNA: TGTGCCAGCAAACCGGGTCCGGGACACTATGGCTACACCTTC; J: TRBJ1-2; D: NA; size: NA; V: TRBV12-3/TRBV12-4
CDR3: CASASSREIGELFF; DNA: TGCGCCAGCGCGTCTTCGCGGGAGATCGGGGAGCTGTTTTTT; J: TRBJ2-2; D: TRBD2; size: many; V: TRBV5-1
CDR3: CASSPTDTNQPQHF; DNA: TGTGCCAGCTCACCGACAGATACCAATCAGCCCCAGCATTTT; J: TRBJ1-5; D: NA; size: NA; V: TRBV18
CDR3: CASSLESLRGASETQYF; DNA: TGCGCCAGCAGCTTGGAAAGTCTCCGGGGGGCTTCCGAGACCCAGTACTTC; J: TRBJ2-5; D: NA; size: few; V: TRBV5-1
CDR3: CASRLQGVTNTEAFF; DNA: TGTGCCAGCAGACTCCAGGGGGTGACGAACACTGAAGCTTTCTTT; J: TRBJ1-1; D: TRBD1; size: few; V: TRBV6-1
CDR3: CASSLTSGDSDEQFF; DNA: TGTGCCAGCAGCCTCACCTCGGGGGACAGTGATGAGCAGTTCTTC; J: TRBJ2-1; D: NA; size: many; V: TRBV7-8
CDR3: CSLWQGRAEYSNQPQHF; DNA: TGCAGCCTCTGGCAGGGGAGGGCGGAATATAGCAATCAGCCCCAGCATTTT; J: TRBJ1-5; D: NA; size: few; V: TRBV29-1
CDR3: CAISEGLAGVVETQYF; DNA: TGTGCCATCAGTGAAGGACTAGCGGGAGTGGTTGAGACCCAGTACTTC; J: TRBJ2-5; D: TRBD2; size: many; V: TRBV10-3
CDR3: CASSITSGSGGGELFF; DNA: TGTGCCAGCAGCATCACTAGCGGGAGCGGTGGCGGGGAGCTGTTTTTT; J: TRBJ2-2; D: TRBD2; size: NA; V: TRBV11-2
CDR3: CATSSGAFKETQYF; DNA: TGTGCCACTTCTAGCGGGGCGTTTAAAGAGACCCAGTACTTC; J: TRBJ2-5; D: TRBD2; size: NA; V: TRBV24-1
CDR3: CASSLRSGQGFYSNQPQHF; DNA: TGTGCCAGCTCCTTAAGGTCGGGACAGGGTTTCTATAGCAATCAGCCCCAGCATTTT; J: TRBJ1-5; D: TRBD1; size: few; V: TRBV5-6
CDR3: CASSPLGPGTTEQYF; DNA: TGTGCCAGCAGTCCCCTCGGGCCAGGGACTACCGAGCAGTACTTC; J: TRBJ2-7; D: TRBD2; size: many; V: TRBV27